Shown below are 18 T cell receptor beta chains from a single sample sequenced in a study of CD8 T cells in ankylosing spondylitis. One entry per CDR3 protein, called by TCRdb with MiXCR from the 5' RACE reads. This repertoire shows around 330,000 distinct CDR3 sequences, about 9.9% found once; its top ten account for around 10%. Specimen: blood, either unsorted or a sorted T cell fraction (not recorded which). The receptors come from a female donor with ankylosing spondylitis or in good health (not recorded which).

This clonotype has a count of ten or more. The CDR3 nucleotides are TGTGCCAGCAGCGTTAGCGGGGGGACTTCCTACAATGAGCAGTTCTTC. Protein sequence: CASSVSGGTSYNEQFF. The rearrangement uses TRBV7-2 and TRBJ2-1; 10 nucleotides line up with TRBD2. Germline CDR1 SGHTA, CDR2 FQGNSA. The CDR3 contains 16 residues. J gave up 1 base and V 5 bases, and 5 bases lay outside the gene matches. The whole variable domain, filled in from reference TRBV7-2 and TRBJ2-1, reads GAGVSQSPSNKVTEKGKDVELRCDPISGHTALYWYRQSLGQGLEFLIYFQGNSAPDKSGLPSDRFSAERTGGSVSTLTIQRTQQEDSAVYLCASSVSGGTSYNEQFFGPGTRLTVL.

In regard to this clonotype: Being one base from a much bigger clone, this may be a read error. CDR3 DNA: TGTGCCCGTAGTGGTCTATCGCAGTACCAAGAGACCCAGTACTTC. Translation gives CARSGLSQYQETQYF. The rearrangement uses TRBV19 and TRBJ2-5; D uncertain. The germline gives CDR1 LNHDA, CDR2 SQIVND (reference sequence). There are 15 residues in the CDR3. Full variable domain (rest looked up from reference TRBV19 and TRBJ2-5): DGGITQSPKYLFRKEGQNVTLSCEQNLNHDAMYWYRQDPGQGLRLIYYSQIVNDFQKGDIAEGYSVSREKKESFPLTVTSAQKNPTAFYLCARSGLSQYQETQYFGPGTRLLVL.

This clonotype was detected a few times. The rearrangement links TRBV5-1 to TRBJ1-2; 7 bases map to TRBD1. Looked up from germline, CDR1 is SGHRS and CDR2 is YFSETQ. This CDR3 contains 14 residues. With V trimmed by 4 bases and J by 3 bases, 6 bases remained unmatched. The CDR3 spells CASSPGDRDYGYTF. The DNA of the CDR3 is TGCGCCAGCAGCCCGGGAGACAGGGACTATGGCTACACCTTC.

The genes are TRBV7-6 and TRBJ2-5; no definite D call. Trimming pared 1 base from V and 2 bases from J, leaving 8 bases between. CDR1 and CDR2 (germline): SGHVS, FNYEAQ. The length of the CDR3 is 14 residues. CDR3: CASSLDGEQETQYF. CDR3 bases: TGTGCCAGCAGCTTAGATGGGGAACAAGAGACCCAGTACTTC.

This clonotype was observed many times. CDR3 in DNA: TGCGCCAGCAGCCAAGGACAGGGGGTGTCAGAAAAACTGTTTTTT. Its translation: CASSQGQGVSEKLFF. The chain carries TRBV4-1 and TRBJ1-4, with TRBD1 matching 9 bases. This CDR3 region has 15 residues. Looked up from germline, CDR1 is MGHRA and CDR2 is YSYEKL. V was pared by 1 base and J by 8 bases, with 5 bases of the junction left unmatched.

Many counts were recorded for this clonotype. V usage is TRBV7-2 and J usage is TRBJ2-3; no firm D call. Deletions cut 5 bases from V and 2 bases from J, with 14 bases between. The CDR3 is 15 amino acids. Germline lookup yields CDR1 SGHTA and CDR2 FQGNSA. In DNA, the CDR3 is TGTGCCAGCAGCCGGGTCCTTCGAGTCACAGATACGCAGTATTTT. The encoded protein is CASSRVLRVTDTQYF.

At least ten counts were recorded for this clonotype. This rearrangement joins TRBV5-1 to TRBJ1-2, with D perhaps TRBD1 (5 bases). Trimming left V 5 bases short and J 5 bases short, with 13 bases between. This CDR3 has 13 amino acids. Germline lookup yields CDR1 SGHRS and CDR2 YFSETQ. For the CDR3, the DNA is TGCGCCAGCAGACCTGACAGACTATATGGCTACACCTTC. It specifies CASRPDRLYGYTF.

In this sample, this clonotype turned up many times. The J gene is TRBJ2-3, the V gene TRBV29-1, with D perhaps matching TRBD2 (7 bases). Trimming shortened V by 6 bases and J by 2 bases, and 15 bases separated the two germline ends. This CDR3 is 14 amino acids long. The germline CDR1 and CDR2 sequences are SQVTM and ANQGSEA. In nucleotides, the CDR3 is TGCAGCGTCGGATCGGGGGGCTCCACAGATACGCAGTATTTT. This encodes CSVGSGGSTDTQYF.

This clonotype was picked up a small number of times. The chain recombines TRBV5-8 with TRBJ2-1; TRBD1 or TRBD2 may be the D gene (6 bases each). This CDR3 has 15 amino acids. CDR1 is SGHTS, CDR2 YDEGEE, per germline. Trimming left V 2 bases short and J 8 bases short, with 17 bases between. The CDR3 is CASSFRDSRGDEQFF. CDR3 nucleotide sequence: TGTGCCAGCAGCTTCCGGGACTCTAGGGGGGATGAGCAGTTCTTC.

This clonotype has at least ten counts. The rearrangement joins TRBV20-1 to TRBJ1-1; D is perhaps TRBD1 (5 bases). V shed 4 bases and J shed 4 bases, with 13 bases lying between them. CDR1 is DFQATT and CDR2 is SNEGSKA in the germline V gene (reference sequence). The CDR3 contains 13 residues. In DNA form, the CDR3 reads TGCAGTGCTACAGGTTTTGGGGGCACTGAAGCTTTCTTT. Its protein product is CSATGFGGTEAFF.

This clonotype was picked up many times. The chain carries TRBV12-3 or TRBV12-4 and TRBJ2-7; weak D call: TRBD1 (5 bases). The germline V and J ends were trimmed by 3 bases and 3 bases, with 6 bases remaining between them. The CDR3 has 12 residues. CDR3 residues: CASSFQGYEQYF. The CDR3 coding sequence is TGTGCCAGCAGTTTCCAGGGCTACGAGCAGTACTTC.

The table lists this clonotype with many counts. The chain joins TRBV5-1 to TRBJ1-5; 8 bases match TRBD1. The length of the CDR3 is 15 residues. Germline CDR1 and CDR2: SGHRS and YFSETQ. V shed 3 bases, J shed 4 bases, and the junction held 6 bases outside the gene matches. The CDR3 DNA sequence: TGCGCCAGCAGCTCATCAGGGGACAGGAATCAGCCCCAGCATTTT. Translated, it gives CASSSSGDRNQPQHF.

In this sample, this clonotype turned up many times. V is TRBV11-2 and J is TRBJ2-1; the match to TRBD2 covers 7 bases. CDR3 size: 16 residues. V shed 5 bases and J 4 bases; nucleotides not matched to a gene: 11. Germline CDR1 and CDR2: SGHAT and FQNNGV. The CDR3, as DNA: TGTGCCAGCAGCAACCGAGTTGGTAGCGGGTACAATGAGCAGTTCTTC. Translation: CASSNRVGSGYNEQFF. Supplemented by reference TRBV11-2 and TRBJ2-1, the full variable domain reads EAGVAQSPRYKIIEKRQSVAFWCNPISGHATLYWYQQILGQGPKLLIQFQNNGVVDDSQLPKDRFSAERLKGVDSTLKIQPAKLEDSAVYLCASSNRVGSGYNEQFFGPGTRLTVL.

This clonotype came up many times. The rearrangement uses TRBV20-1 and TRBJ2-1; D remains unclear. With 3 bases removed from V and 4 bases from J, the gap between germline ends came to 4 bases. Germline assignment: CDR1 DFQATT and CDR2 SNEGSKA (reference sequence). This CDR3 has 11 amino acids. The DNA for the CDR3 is TGCAGTGCTAGCGGTTACAATGAGCAGTTCTTC. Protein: CSASGYNEQFF.

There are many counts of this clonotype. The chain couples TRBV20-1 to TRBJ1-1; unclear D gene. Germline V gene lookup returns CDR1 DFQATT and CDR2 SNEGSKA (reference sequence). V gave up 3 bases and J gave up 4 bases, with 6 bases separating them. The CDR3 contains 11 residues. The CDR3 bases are TGCAGTGCTAGGAAAGGCACTGAAGCTTTCTTT. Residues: CSARKGTEAFF.

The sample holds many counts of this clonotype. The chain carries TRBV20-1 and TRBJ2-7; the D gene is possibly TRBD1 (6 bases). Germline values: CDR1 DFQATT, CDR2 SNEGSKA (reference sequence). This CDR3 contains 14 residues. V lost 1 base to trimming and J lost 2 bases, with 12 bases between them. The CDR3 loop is CSARGTGHTYEQYF. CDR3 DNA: TGCAGTGCTAGAGGAACAGGGCACACCTACGAGCAGTACTTC.

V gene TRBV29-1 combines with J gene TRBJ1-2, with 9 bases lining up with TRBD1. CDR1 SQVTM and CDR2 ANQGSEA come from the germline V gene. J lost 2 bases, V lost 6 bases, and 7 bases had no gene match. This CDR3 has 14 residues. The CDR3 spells CSVSTGTGNYGYTF. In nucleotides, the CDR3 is TGCAGCGTGTCAACCGGGACAGGGAACTATGGCTACACCTTC.

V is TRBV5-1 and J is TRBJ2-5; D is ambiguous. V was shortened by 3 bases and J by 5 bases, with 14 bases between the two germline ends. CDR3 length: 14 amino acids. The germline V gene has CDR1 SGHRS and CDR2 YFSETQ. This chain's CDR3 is CASSSPRQGETQYF. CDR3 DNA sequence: TGCGCCAGCAGCTCCCCACGCCAAGGGGAGACCCAGTACTTC.